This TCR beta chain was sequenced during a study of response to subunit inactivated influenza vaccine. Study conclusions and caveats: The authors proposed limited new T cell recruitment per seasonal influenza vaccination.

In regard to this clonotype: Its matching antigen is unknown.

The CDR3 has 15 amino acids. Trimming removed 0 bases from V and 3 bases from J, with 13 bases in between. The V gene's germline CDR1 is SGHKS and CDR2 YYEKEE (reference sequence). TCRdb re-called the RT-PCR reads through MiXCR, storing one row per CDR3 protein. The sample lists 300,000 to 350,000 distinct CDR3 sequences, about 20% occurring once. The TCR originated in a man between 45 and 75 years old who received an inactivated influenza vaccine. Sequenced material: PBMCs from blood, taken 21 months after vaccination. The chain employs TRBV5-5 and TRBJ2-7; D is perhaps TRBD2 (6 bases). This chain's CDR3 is CASSLAGMGGYEQYF. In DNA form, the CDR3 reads TGTGCCAGCAGCTTGGCCGGAATGGGGGGCTACGAGCAGTACTTC. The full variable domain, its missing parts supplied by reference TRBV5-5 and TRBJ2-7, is DAGVTQSPTHLIKTRGQQVTLRCSPISGHKSVSWYQQVLGQGPQFIFQYYEKEERGRGNFPDRFSARQFPNYSSELNVNALLLGDSALYLCASSLAGMGGYEQYFGPGTRLTVT.